This TCR beta chain derives from a study of Graves' ophthalmopathy and Graves' hyperthyroidism. Whole-study results and caveats: This model predicted ophthalmopathy progression (sensitivity 65% to 71%, specificity about 72%). The blood repertoire also included most expanded thyroid clonotypes above 0.001 frequency.

The authors amplified TCR beta CDR3 regions, and they did so from RNA transcripts for repertoire sequencing. After a first-round RT-PCR with HTBI primers, a second-round multiplex PCR was run. TCRdb ran MiXCR on the multiplex PCR reads and lists one entry per CDR3 protein. The top ten hold 2.4% of the sample, which has about 370,000 distinct CDR3 sequences, roughly 15% seen once. There are a few counts of this clonotype. Its cognate antigen is unknown. The CDR3 extends over 14 amino acids. In germline, CDR1 is LNHDA, CDR2 SQIVND (reference sequence). V lost 8 bases and J 7 bases, leaving 21 bases between the germline ends. Among the hyperthyroidism patients, all were newly diagnosed, aged 18 to 65, with under 2 months' duration. Symptoms, serum thyroxine and TRAb, thyroid ultrasound, and orbital computed tomography formed the diagnostic basis.

Sequenced material: peripheral blood. The chain uses TRBV19 and TRBJ2-7, with a tentative D call TRBD2 (6 bases). The sequence derives from an adult woman with stable Graves' hyperthyroidism. The CDR3 reads CASGPRDSTWEQYF. In nucleotides, the CDR3 is TGTGCCAGTGGACCTAGGGACTCCACCTGGGAGCAGTACTTC.